These T cell receptor beta chains were read from a single sample in a study of blood T cell repertoires in COVID-19. This table comes from immunoSEQ multiplex PCR, and its TCRdb copy is limited to in-frame clones, with some not included. The sample holds around 170,000 clones; about 86% are singletons and the top ten take under 15%. Material for sequencing was peripheral blood. These receptors were taken from a man aged 25 to 45 with active or convalescent COVID-19. CDR3s include the opening cysteine and the closing phenylalanine or tryptophan. Fields, in order: CDR3 DNA, CDR3 protein, D gene, V gene, clone size, J gene. The D gene is left open where the match is weak. Part of the rows lack a size; the others show once, few, many or a class for expanded clones.

cdr3_nt: TGTGCCAGCAGCCAAGGTCACAGGATTGGGTCTCGCACTGAAGCTTTCTTT
cdr3_aa: CASSQGHRIGSRTEAFF
d_call: -
v_call: TRBV3-1/TRBV3-2
clone_size: -
j_call: TRBJ1-1

cdr3_nt: TGTGCCAGCAGCGTAGGTGGGGGCCAGGAAAAACTGTTTTTT
cdr3_aa: CASSVGGGQEKLFF
d_call: -
v_call: TRBV9
clone_size: -
j_call: TRBJ1-4

cdr3_nt: TGTGCCAGCAGCAACAGCGGGACTAAGGCCTACGAGCAGTACTTC
cdr3_aa: CASSNSGTKAYEQYF
d_call: -
v_call: TRBV21-1
clone_size: -
j_call: TRBJ2-7

cdr3_nt: TGTGCCAGCAGTGTCAGCGGGAGGCCCACAGATACGCAGTATTTT
cdr3_aa: CASSVSGRPTDTQYF
d_call: TRBD2
v_call: TRBV25-1
clone_size: -
j_call: TRBJ2-3

cdr3_nt: TGTGCCACCACCAAAGGAGGGCTGGGCTCTGGAAACACCATATATTTT
cdr3_aa: CATTKGGLGSGNTIYF
d_call: -
v_call: TRBV28
clone_size: -
j_call: TRBJ1-3

cdr3_nt: TGTGCCAGCTCACCCCGGGGAGGCACTGAAGCTTTCTTT
cdr3_aa: CASSPRGGTEAFF
d_call: -
v_call: TRBV18
clone_size: -
j_call: TRBJ1-1

cdr3_nt: TGTGCCAGCAGCGGAGACGGGTCACCCCTCCACTTT
cdr3_aa: CASSGDGSPLHF
d_call: -
v_call: TRBV9
clone_size: few
j_call: TRBJ1-6

cdr3_nt: TGCGCCAGCAGCCAACCGGGACAGGGGGCGATAACCGGGGAGCTGTTTTTT
cdr3_aa: CASSQPGQGAITGELFF
d_call: TRBD1
v_call: TRBV5-1
clone_size: -
j_call: TRBJ2-2

cdr3_nt: TGTGCCAGCAGCTTAAATACCGGGACTGTTAAAACCGGGGAGCTGTTTTTT
cdr3_aa: CASSLNTGTVKTGELFF
d_call: -
v_call: TRBV7-3
clone_size: -
j_call: TRBJ2-2

cdr3_nt: TGTGCCAGCAAAGCCGGGACAGCTTGCTACGAGCAGTACTTC
cdr3_aa: CASKAGTACYEQYF
d_call: -
v_call: TRBV21-1
clone_size: -
j_call: TRBJ2-7

cdr3_nt: TGTGCCAGCAGCCCCGCTAGCGGGAGACGCAATGAGCAGTTCTTC
cdr3_aa: CASSPASGRRNEQFF
d_call: TRBD2
v_call: TRBV2
clone_size: -
j_call: TRBJ2-1

cdr3_nt: TGTGCCAGCAGTCCCATGACAGGGTCGCCCGGAAACACCATATATTTT
cdr3_aa: CASSPMTGSPGNTIYF
d_call: TRBD1
v_call: TRBV28
clone_size: few
j_call: TRBJ1-3

cdr3_nt: TGTGCCAGCAGCTTTCTGCTAGCGGGAAGGGACGAGCAGTACTTC
cdr3_aa: CASSFLLAGRDEQYF
d_call: TRBD2
v_call: TRBV5-6
clone_size: -
j_call: TRBJ2-7

cdr3_nt: TGTGCCAGCAGCCCGGGACAGGGGGCTGGAAACACCATATATTTT
cdr3_aa: CASSPGQGAGNTIYF
d_call: TRBD1
v_call: TRBV7-9
clone_size: -
j_call: TRBJ1-3

cdr3_nt: TGTGCCAGCAGCTTATATGGCGGAGAGATCGGCTACGAGCAGTACTTC
cdr3_aa: CASSLYGGEIGYEQYF
d_call: -
v_call: TRBV7-2
clone_size: -
j_call: TRBJ2-7

cdr3_nt: TGTGCCAGCAGTTCTACCTCGGAGCACTATGGCTACACCTTC
cdr3_aa: CASSSTSEHYGYTF
d_call: -
v_call: TRBV6-6
clone_size: -
j_call: TRBJ1-2

cdr3_nt: TGTGCCAGCAGCCCGCGGGACAGGGGGGAGTGGACCCAGTACTTC
cdr3_aa: CASSPRDRGEWTQYF
d_call: TRBD1
v_call: TRBV5-6
clone_size: -
j_call: TRBJ2-5

cdr3_nt: TGTGCGGCGGGTCAGCCCCAGCATTTT
cdr3_aa: CAAGQPQHF
d_call: -
v_call: TRBV27
clone_size: -
j_call: TRBJ1-5

cdr3_nt: TGTGCCAGCAGCTCGCCTGGCTTCACTGAAGCTTTCTTT
cdr3_aa: CASSSPGFTEAFF
d_call: -
v_call: TRBV7-2
clone_size: -
j_call: TRBJ1-1

cdr3_nt: TGTGCCTGGAGTGTGCAGGGTAATGAAAAACTGTTTTTT
cdr3_aa: CAWSVQGNEKLFF
d_call: -
v_call: TRBV30
clone_size: few
j_call: TRBJ1-4

cdr3_nt: TGTGCCAGCAGCAGAGAGGGATCCTCTGGAAACACCATATATTTT
cdr3_aa: CASSREGSSGNTIYF
d_call: -
v_call: TRBV9
clone_size: -
j_call: TRBJ1-3

cdr3_nt: TGTGCCAGCAGTTTAGCGGGGGGGGCGAACACTGAAGCTTTCTTT
cdr3_aa: CASSLAGGANTEAFF
d_call: -
v_call: TRBV27
clone_size: -
j_call: TRBJ1-1

cdr3_nt: TGTGCCAGCAGCAAAGGGACAGGGGACAATCAGCCCCAGCATTTT
cdr3_aa: CASSKGTGDNQPQHF
d_call: TRBD1
v_call: TRBV7-9
clone_size: -
j_call: TRBJ1-5

cdr3_nt: TGTGCCAGCAGCGTAGGCGAGGGCACCGGGGAGCTGTTTTTT
cdr3_aa: CASSVGEGTGELFF
d_call: -
v_call: TRBV9
clone_size: -
j_call: TRBJ2-2

cdr3_nt: TGTGCCAGCAGTTTATTTTCCAGGGAAGCTTTCTTT
cdr3_aa: CASSLFSREAFF
d_call: -
v_call: TRBV28
clone_size: -
j_call: TRBJ1-1

cdr3_nt: TGTGCCAGCAGCCCGTTCACCGGGGAGCTGTTTTTT
cdr3_aa: CASSPFTGELFF
d_call: -
v_call: TRBV9
clone_size: -
j_call: TRBJ2-2

cdr3_nt: TGTGCCAGCAGCAGAGGGAGCGGATTTGACAATGAGCAGTTCTTC
cdr3_aa: CASSRGSGFDNEQFF
d_call: -
v_call: TRBV9
clone_size: -
j_call: TRBJ2-1

cdr3_nt: TGCAGCGTCGCAGACAGCGTTGAGACCCAGTACTTC
cdr3_aa: CSVADSVETQYF
d_call: -
v_call: TRBV29-1
clone_size: -
j_call: TRBJ2-5

cdr3_nt: TGTGCCAGCAGGCAACAGGGGAGTGGCGGCTACACCTTC
cdr3_aa: CASRQQGSGGYTF
d_call: TRBD1
v_call: TRBV2
clone_size: -
j_call: TRBJ1-2

cdr3_nt: TGTGCCAGCAGCCGAGACAGGGGCACTGAAGCTTTCTTT
cdr3_aa: CASSRDRGTEAFF
d_call: TRBD1
v_call: TRBV7-3
clone_size: -
j_call: TRBJ1-1

cdr3_nt: TGTGCCAGCAGTGACTTGGGCAGGGGAGCTTTCTTT
cdr3_aa: CASSDLGRGAFF
d_call: -
v_call: TRBV2
clone_size: -
j_call: TRBJ1-1

cdr3_nt: TGTGCCAGCACGGCAAGCGTGAACACTGAAGCTTTCTTT
cdr3_aa: CASTASVNTEAFF
d_call: -
v_call: TRBV6-5
clone_size: -
j_call: TRBJ1-1

cdr3_nt: TGCGCCAGCAGTGATTACCTACAGGGTGCAGCTTTCTTT
cdr3_aa: CASSDYLQGAAFF
d_call: -
v_call: TRBV10-2
clone_size: few
j_call: TRBJ1-1

cdr3_nt: TGCGCCAGCAGTCAATGGGGGGGGGAAAGGGTTCCTAACTATGGCTACACCTTC
cdr3_aa: CASSQWGGERVPNYGYTF
d_call: -
v_call: TRBV23-1
clone_size: -
j_call: TRBJ1-2

cdr3_nt: TGTGCCAGCAGCTTTGAGAGGCTTGGCTACACCTTC
cdr3_aa: CASSFERLGYTF
d_call: -
v_call: TRBV7-9
clone_size: -
j_call: TRBJ1-2

cdr3_nt: TGTGCCAGCAGCGCCGTAGGGCAAGCGGGAGAGCAAGAGACCCAGTACTTC
cdr3_aa: CASSAVGQAGEQETQYF
d_call: TRBD2
v_call: TRBV9
clone_size: -
j_call: TRBJ2-5

cdr3_nt: TGTGCCAGCAGCGTTCGACTAGACCCACCGGAGACCCAGTACTTC
cdr3_aa: CASSVRLDPPETQYF
d_call: -
v_call: TRBV9
clone_size: -
j_call: TRBJ2-5

cdr3_nt: TGTGCCACCGGTGGGGCCGGGGGGCCAGAGACCCAGTACTTC
cdr3_aa: CATGGAGGPETQYF
d_call: -
v_call: TRBV24-1
clone_size: -
j_call: TRBJ2-5

cdr3_nt: TGTGCCAGCAGCTTGACACCTTACGGAGAGACCCAGTACTTC
cdr3_aa: CASSLTPYGETQYF
d_call: -
v_call: TRBV7-9
clone_size: -
j_call: TRBJ2-5

cdr3_nt: TGTGCCAGCAGCCCACAGGGGGAGTTGTCCTATAATTCACCCCTCCACTTT
cdr3_aa: CASSPQGELSYNSPLHF
d_call: TRBD1
v_call: TRBV27
clone_size: -
j_call: TRBJ1-6

cdr3_nt: TGCGCCAGCAGCTTGACAGGGGGCGGTCATGGCTACACCTTC
cdr3_aa: CASSLTGGGHGYTF
d_call: TRBD1
v_call: TRBV5-1
clone_size: -
j_call: TRBJ1-2

cdr3_nt: TGTGCCAGCAGCCCAGGGGGCGTGGAAGGCTACACCTTC
cdr3_aa: CASSPGGVEGYTF
d_call: TRBD1
v_call: TRBV7-9
clone_size: -
j_call: TRBJ1-2

cdr3_nt: TGTGCCAGCTCCCTAGGACTAGCGGGAGGTTCTGGGTACAATGAGCAGTTCTTC
cdr3_aa: CASSLGLAGGSGYNEQFF
d_call: TRBD2
v_call: TRBV18
clone_size: -
j_call: TRBJ2-1

cdr3_nt: TGTGCCAGCAGTTATGGACAGGCCGGCGAGCAGTACTTC
cdr3_aa: CASSYGQAGEQYF
d_call: TRBD1
v_call: TRBV6-5
clone_size: once
j_call: TRBJ2-7

cdr3_nt: TGCGCCAGCAGCTTGGACCCGGGGTCAGGAACTGAAGCTTTCTTT
cdr3_aa: CASSLDPGSGTEAFF
d_call: -
v_call: TRBV5-1
clone_size: -
j_call: TRBJ1-1